The 20 T cell receptor beta chains given below trace back to one sample, sequenced in a study of CD8 T cells in ankylosing spondylitis. Findings of the study overall: The study identified a TCR beta motif of several highly homologous variants that appeared characteristic of ankylosing spondylitis blood.

TCRdb re-called the 5' RACE reads with MiXCR, one entry per CDR3 protein. This sample carries about 460,000 distinct CDR3 sequences, roughly 5.2% of them seen once, and the ten largest clones take around 3.6%. No cognate antigen is known for these TCRs. The source material was blood, either unsorted or a sorted T cell fraction (not recorded which). All receptors come from a male donor with ankylosing spondylitis.

This clonotype was recorded at least ten times. The rearrangement joins TRBV6-6 to TRBJ2-1; D possibly corresponds to TRBD1 (5 bases). CDR3 length equals 11 residues. Trimming stripped 8 bases from V and 10 bases from J, with 12 bases between. CDR1 is MNHNY and CDR2 is SVGAGI in the germline V gene (reference sequence). The CDR3 reads CASSQGIEQFF. In DNA, the CDR3 is TGTGCCAGCTCGCAGGGAATAGAGCAGTTCTTC.

This clonotype was recorded at least ten times. The chain uses TRBV7-9 and TRBJ1-4, with a tentative D call TRBD1 (5 bases). The CDR3 contains 12 residues. V lost 6 bases and J 4 bases, leaving 6 bases between the germline ends. The V gene's germline CDR1 is SEHNR and CDR2 FQNEAQ (reference sequence). The CDR3 sequence is CASRDNNEKLFF. In DNA form, the CDR3 reads TGTGCCAGCAGGGACAATAATGAAAAACTGTTTTTT.

The sample holds many counts of this clonotype. The V and J genes are TRBV5-1 and TRBJ1-2; 10 nucleotides align to TRBD1. V shed 0 bases, J shed 8 bases, and the junction held 4 bases outside the gene matches. Germline assignment: CDR1 SGHRS and CDR2 YFSETQ. The CDR3 runs 14 residues. CDR3 DNA: TGCGCCAGCAGCTTGGGGGACAGGGGAATAGGCTACACCTTC. It is translated as CASSLGDRGIGYTF.

In the case of this clonotype: A single base separates this from a much larger clone, so it may be a read error. V gene TRBV10-3 combines with J gene TRBJ2-7; perhaps TRBD2 as D (6 bases). V was pared by 4 bases and J by 4 bases, with 20 bases between. CDR1 and CDR2 (germline): ENHRY, SYGVKD. This CDR3 is built from 16 residues. The CDR3 nucleotides read TGTGCCATCAGTGTAAGACCCTCCTTTCGGGAGTACGAGCAGTACTTC. Protein: CAISVRPSFREYEQYF.

In this sample, this clonotype turned up a few times. The J gene is TRBJ2-7, the V gene TRBV9; 7 bases agree with TRBD2. CDR3 length: 19 amino acids. Germline V gene sequence: CDR1 SGDLS, CDR2 YYNGEE. With 0 bases clipped from V and 0 bases from J, the junction kept 15 bases outside the gene matches. The CDR3 sequence is CASSVGPPSGRGYSYEQYF. For the CDR3, the DNA is TGTGCCAGCAGCGTAGGACCCCCCTCTGGGCGGGGGTACTCCTACGAGCAGTACTTC. The full variable domain, completed using reference TRBV9 and TRBJ2-7, is DSGVTQTPKHLITATGQRVTLRCSPRSGDLSVYWYQQSLDQGLQFLIQYYNGEERAKGNILERFSAQQFPDLHSELNLSSLELGDSALYFCASSVGPPSGRGYSYEQYFGPGTRLTVT.

This clonotype appeared many times. CDR3 loop: CASSWGRTRRLTGELFF. The DNA of the CDR3 is TGTGCCAGCAGTTGGGGCCGGACACGGCGTTTAACCGGGGAGCTGTTTTTT. This rearrangement joins TRBV12-3 or TRBV12-4 to TRBJ2-2, with a tentative D call TRBD1 (5 bases). This CDR3 region has 17 residues. The V gene lost 4 bases and the J gene lost 5 bases, with 20 bases spanning the gap.

The CDR3 coding sequence is TGTGCCAGCAGCTTAGCGCTAATTAATCCCAGCACAGATACGCAGTATTTT. The encoded protein is CASSLALINPSTDTQYF. The rearrangement joins TRBV7-8 to TRBJ2-3; no clear D. Germline assignment: CDR1 SGHVS and CDR2 FQNEAQ. The CDR3 length is 17 residues. The V end was cut by 0 bases, the J end by 0 bases, with 13 bases between.

This clonotype was recorded at least ten times. CDR3 protein: CASSPWTANQPQHF. CDR3 DNA sequence: TGTGCCAGCAGTCCCTGGACGGCTAATCAGCCCCAGCATTTT. The gene calls are TRBV27 and TRBJ1-5, with unresolved D. The V and J ends lost 5 bases and 4 bases respectively, with 12 bases between them. CDR3 size: 14 residues. Germline CDR1 is MNHEY and CDR2 is SMNVEV (reference sequence).

This clonotype was observed at least ten times. The chain has TRBV5-1 and TRBJ1-1; D perhaps matches TRBD1 (5 bases). The length of the CDR3 is 13 residues. Germline assignment: CDR1 SGHRS and CDR2 YFSETQ. The V gene lost 4 bases and the J gene lost 5 bases, with 12 bases spanning the gap. CDR3 in DNA: TGCGCCAGCAGCAGTGACAAGGGGACTGAAGCTTTCTTT. Translating gives CASSSDKGTEAFF.

This clonotype was seen only a few times. This rearrangement joins TRBV20-1 to TRBJ2-1; 7 bases line up with TRBD2. V was pared by 6 bases and J by 7 bases, with 9 bases of the junction left unmatched. The CDR3 is made up of 13 amino acids. Germline V lookup: CDR1 DFQATT, CDR2 SNEGSKA (reference sequence). The CDR3 loop reads CSAFGGSTNEQFF. DNA for the CDR3: TGCAGTGCCTTCGGGGGGAGCACGAATGAGCAGTTCTTC.

This clonotype was detected ten times or more. The gene calls are TRBV6-5 and TRBJ1-2; D remains ambiguous. Looked up from germline, CDR1 is MNHEY and CDR2 is SVGAGI. This CDR3 contains 16 residues. V was trimmed by 4 bases and J by 7 bases, leaving 22 bases between them. The chain's CDR3 is CASSFGTANPGRGYTF. The CDR3 DNA is TGTGCCAGCAGTTTCGGCACCGCGAACCCCGGGCGTGGCTACACCTTC.

The chain carries TRBV7-6 and TRBJ2-5; 8 positions match TRBD2. CDR1 SGHVS and CDR2 FNYEAQ come from the germline V gene. Trimming took 4 bases from V and 6 from J; bases not matched to a gene: 7. This CDR3 has 14 amino acids. The CDR3 loop is CASSSSAGGQTQYF. CDR3 bases: TGTGCCAGCAGCTCCTCGGCGGGGGGTCAGACCCAGTACTTC.

This clonotype was recorded many times. The chain carries TRBV5-1 and TRBJ2-7; 9 bases map to TRBD1. CDR1 and CDR2 from the germline V gene are SGHRS and YFSETQ. J gave up 6 bases and V 6 bases, and 10 bases lay outside the gene matches. The CDR3 covers 14 residues. The CDR3 here is CASTTGGGEGEQYF. The DNA of the CDR3 is TGCGCCAGCACTACAGGGGGCGGTGAGGGCGAGCAGTACTTC.

In this sample, this clonotype turned up many times. The chain carries TRBV6-5 and TRBJ2-3; D remains unclear. This CDR3 is 15 amino acids long. Germline assignment: CDR1 MNHEY and CDR2 SVGAGI. V lost 0 bases to trimming and J lost 0 bases, with 7 bases between them. CDR3 coding DNA: TGTGCCAGCAGTTACTCCCGCATTAGCACAGATACGCAGTATTTT. As protein: CASSYSRISTDTQYF.

This clonotype was found once. A clone one base away is much larger, so this may be a read error. This CDR3 is missing its conserved last phenylalanine or tryptophan, likely due to a read error. The chain recombines TRBV29-1 with TRBJ2-7; 9 bases map to TRBD1. The CDR3 has 14 amino acids. The germline V gene has CDR1 SQVTM and CDR2 ANQGSEA. Trimming took 4 bases from V and 3 from J; bases not matched to a gene: 7. Here the CDR3 DNA reads TGCAGCGTTGCCCCGGGACAGGGCGGCTACGAGCAGTACTCC. Protein product: CSVAPGQGGYEQYS.

This clonotype was observed many times. CDR3 sequence (DNA): TGTGCCAGCAGCGCCCCTTACGGGGACTTCCAGGAGACCCAGTACTTC. Residues: CASSAPYGDFQETQYF. The gene calls are TRBV9 and TRBJ2-5, with a weak D call TRBD2 (6 bases). From germline, CDR1 is SGDLS and CDR2 YYNGEE. This CDR3 region has 16 residues. V was clipped by 3 bases and J by 5 bases, with 20 bases between them.

This clonotype was seen at least ten times. The V gene is TRBV29-1, the J gene TRBJ2-5; perhaps D is TRBD1 or TRBD2 (6 bases each). V lost 4 bases, J lost 5 bases, and 14 bases lay in between. This CDR3 contains 13 residues. Germline CDR1 reads SQVTM; CDR2 reads ANQGSEA. CDR3 region: CSVGRGERETQYF. The CDR3 DNA sequence: TGCAGCGTTGGGAGGGGGGAGCGGGAGACCCAGTACTTC.

This clonotype has ten or more counts. This chain uses TRBV6-5 with TRBJ1-4; D remains ambiguous. Trimming left V 2 bases short and J 4 bases short, with 8 bases between. Germline values: CDR1 MNHEY, CDR2 SVGAGI. This CDR3 has 14 amino acids. CDR3 sequence reads: CASSYREGNEKLFF. The CDR3 region has the DNA TGTGCCAGCAGTTACAGAGAGGGTAATGAAAAACTGTTTTTT.

This clonotype has at least ten counts. This chain uses TRBV4-3 with TRBJ1-2; D possibly corresponds to TRBD1 (5 bases). Trimming cost V 0 bases and J 4 bases, with 12 bases left between them. The CDR3 loop spans 15 amino acids. CDR1 and CDR2 from the germline V gene are LGHNA and YSLEER. The CDR3 region has the DNA TGCGCCAGCAGCCAAGAGGTAGGGACCTCCTATGGCTACACCTTC. Translating it yields CASSQEVGTSYGYTF.

A few counts support this clonotype. The chain joins TRBV2 to TRBJ2-4; no clear D. This CDR3 region has 11 residues. CDR1 is SNHLY, CDR2 FYNNEI, per germline. The V gene lost 6 bases and the J gene lost 4 bases, with 4 bases spanning the gap. CDR3 coding DNA: TGTGCCAGCAGCATTAAAAACATTCAGTACTTC. As protein: CASSIKNIQYF. Drawing the rest from reference TRBV2 and TRBJ2-4, the complete variable domain is EPEVTQTPSHQVTQMGQEVILRCVPISNHLYFYWYRQILGQKVEFLVSFYNNEISEKSEIFDDQFSVERPDGSNFTLKIRSTKLEDSAMYFCASSIKNIQYFGAGTRLSVL.